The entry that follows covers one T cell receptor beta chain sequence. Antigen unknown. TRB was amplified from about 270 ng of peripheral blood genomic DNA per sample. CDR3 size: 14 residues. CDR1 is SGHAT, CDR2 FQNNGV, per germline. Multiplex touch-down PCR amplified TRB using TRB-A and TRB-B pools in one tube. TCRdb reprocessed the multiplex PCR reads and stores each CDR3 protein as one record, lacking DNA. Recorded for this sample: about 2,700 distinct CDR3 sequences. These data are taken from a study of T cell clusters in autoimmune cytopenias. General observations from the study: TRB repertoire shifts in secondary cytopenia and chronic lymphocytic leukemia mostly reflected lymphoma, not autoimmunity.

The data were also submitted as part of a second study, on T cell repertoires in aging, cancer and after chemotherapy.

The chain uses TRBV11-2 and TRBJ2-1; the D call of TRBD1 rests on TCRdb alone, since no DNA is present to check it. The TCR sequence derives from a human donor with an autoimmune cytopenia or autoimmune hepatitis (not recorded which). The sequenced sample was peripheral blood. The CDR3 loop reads CASSSVGAWNEQFF.